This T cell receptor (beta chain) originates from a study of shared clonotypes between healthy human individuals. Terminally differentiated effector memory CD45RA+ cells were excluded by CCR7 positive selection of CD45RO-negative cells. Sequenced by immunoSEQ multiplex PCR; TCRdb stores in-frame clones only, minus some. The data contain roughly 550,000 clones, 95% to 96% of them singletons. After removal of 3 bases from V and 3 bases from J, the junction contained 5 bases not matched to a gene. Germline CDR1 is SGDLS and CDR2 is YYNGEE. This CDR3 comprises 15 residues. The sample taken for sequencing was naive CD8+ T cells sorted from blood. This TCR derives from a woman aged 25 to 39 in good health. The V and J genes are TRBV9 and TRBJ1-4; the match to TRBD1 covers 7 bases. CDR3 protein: CASSASGTANEKLFF. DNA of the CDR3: TGTGCCAGCAGCGCCTCCGGGACAGCTAATGAAAAACTGTTTTTT.